One and the same sample provided the 22 T cell receptor beta chains below, sequenced in a study of blood T cell repertoires in COVID-19. Repertoires were generated with immunoSEQ multiplex PCR, while TCRdb's copy carries only in-frame clones and drops some. The table has about 330,000 clones, over 75% seen once. Sequencing was done on a sample of PBMCs or T cells enriched from blood (not recorded which). The source of these receptors is a man aged 25 to 45 who had recovered from COVID-19.

The chain joins TRBV7-9 to TRBJ2-1; 8 positions match TRBD1. V lost 3 bases, J lost 7 bases, and 8 bases stayed unmatched. Germline CDR1 and CDR2: SEHNR and FQNEAQ (reference sequence). CDR3 length: 15 residues. This CDR3 is CASSFQDRVRNEQFF. The CDR3 DNA sequence: TGTGCCAGCAGCTTTCAGGACAGGGTGAGGAATGAGCAGTTCTTC.

The chain recombines TRBV27 with TRBJ2-6; a possible D gene is TRBD1 (6 bases). The V and J ends lost 6 bases and 0 bases respectively, with 15 bases between them. Per the germline V gene, CDR1 is MNHEY and CDR2 is SMNVEV (reference sequence). CDR3 length: 17 residues. The CDR3 sequence: CASSRANRDSGANVLTF. CDR3 DNA sequence: TGTGCCAGCAGCCGAGCGAACAGGGACTCTGGGGCCAACGTCCTGACTTTC.

This chain links TRBV27 with TRBJ2-5, with TRBD1 identical over 7 bases. CDR1 MNHEY and CDR2 SMNVEV come from the germline V gene (reference sequence). V trimming: 5 bases; J trimming: 5 bases; junction bases outside the gene matches: 8. The CDR3 covers 14 residues. The CDR3 nucleotides are TGTGCCAGCAGTCCGACAACGACAGGGGAGACCCAGTACTTC. This sequence encodes CASSPTTTGETQYF.

The chain couples TRBV7-3 to TRBJ2-3; 14 nucleotides line up with TRBD2. CDR1 SGHTA and CDR2 FQGTGA come from the germline V gene. CDR3 size: 16 residues. The V segment lost 4 bases and the J segment 3 bases; nucleotides outside the gene matches: 3. CDR3 sequence reads: CASSSGTSGGTDTQYF. The CDR3 DNA reads TGTGCCAGCAGCTCCGGGACTAGCGGGGGAACAGATACGCAGTATTTT.

In DNA form, the CDR3 reads TGTGCCACCAGCAGAGCCCGGGGCACCGGGGAGCTGTTTTTT. Amino acids: CATSRARGTGELFF. The chain couples TRBV15 to TRBJ2-2; D might be TRBD2 (5 bases). The CDR3 is 14 residues long. Trimming stripped 1 base from V and 4 bases from J, with 7 bases between. Germline V lookup: CDR1 LNHNV, CDR2 YYDKDF (reference sequence).

This rearrangement joins TRBV25-1 to TRBJ2-5; the D gene is possibly TRBD2 (5 bases). Germline CDR1 reads MGHDK; CDR2 reads SYGVNS. This CDR3 has 14 amino acids. Deletions cut 3 bases from V and 5 bases from J, with 13 bases between. The CDR3 reads CASSEAGRPETQYF. The CDR3 coding sequence is TGTGCCAGCAGTGAGGCGGGCAGGCCGGAGACCCAGTACTTC. Complete variable domain (other parts from reference TRBV25-1 and TRBJ2-5): EADIYQTPRYLVIGTGKKITLECSQTMGHDKMYWYQQDPGMELHLIHYSYGVNSTEKGDLSSESTVSRIRTEHFPLTLESARPSHTSQYLCASSEAGRPETQYFGPGTRLLVL.

This rearrangement joins TRBV5-8 to TRBJ1-5; D might be TRBD1 (5 bases). Trimming shortened V by 2 bases and J by 7 bases, and 19 bases separated the two germline ends. This CDR3 spans 16 amino acids. Germline CDR1 and CDR2: SGHTS and YDEGEE. CDR3 amino acids: CASSLQTGGAEQPQHF. CDR3 DNA sequence: TGTGCCAGCAGCTTACAAACCGGCGGGGCTGAGCAGCCCCAGCATTTT. Variable domain in full (rest from reference TRBV5-8 and TRBJ1-5): EAGVTQSPTHLIKTRGQQATLRCSPISGHTSVYWYQQALGLGLQFLLWYDEGEERNRGNFPPRFSGRQFPNYSSELNVNALELEDSALYLCASSLQTGGAEQPQHFGDGTRLSIL.

This chain uses TRBV24-1 with TRBJ1-5, with D possibly matching TRBD1 (6 bases). This CDR3 region has 13 residues. Germline CDR1 and CDR2: KGHDR and SFDVKD. The V gene lost 6 bases and the J gene lost 7 bases, with 12 bases spanning the gap. DNA of the CDR3: TGTGCCACCAGTCCAGGGGCGAGCCAGCCCCAGCATTTT. As protein: CATSPGASQPQHF.

V and J are TRBV4-1 and TRBJ2-7; D is unclear. Trimming took 0 bases from V and 3 from J, leaving 12 bases between them. The germline V gene encodes CDR1 MGHRA and CDR2 YSYEKL. The CDR3 has 15 amino acids. CDR3 in DNA: TGCGCCAGCAGCCAAGAACCCGGGTTGAGCTACGAGCAGTACTTC. This translates into CASSQEPGLSYEQYF.

The V call is TRBV3-1 (or the pseudogene TRBV3-2), the J call TRBJ1-1, with TRBD1 matching over 10 bases. Germline V gene data show CDR1 as LGHDT and CDR2 as YNNKEL (reference sequence). The CDR3 extends over 14 amino acids. The junction had 1 base not matched to a gene; V was cut back by 5 bases and J by 1 base. The CDR3 sequence is CASSDRGRNTEAFF. CDR3 bases: TGTGCCAGCAGCGACAGGGGGCGGAACACTGAAGCTTTCTTT.

This rearrangement joins TRBV5-1 to TRBJ1-1; D is uncertain. Germline V CDR1 and CDR2: SGHRS, YFSETQ. Trimming took off 0 bases at V and 0 bases at J, with 9 bases between the two ends. There are 15 residues in the CDR3. For the CDR3, the DNA is TGCGCCAGCAGCTTGGGCGGATCCATGAACACTGAAGCTTTCTTT. As protein: CASSLGGSMNTEAFF.

The chain is built from TRBV5-5 and TRBJ2-7; TRBD2 is a possible D gene (8 bases). This CDR3 spans 15 amino acids. Germline V lookup: CDR1 SGHKS, CDR2 YYEKEE (reference sequence). Trimming stripped 4 bases from V and 1 base from J, with 15 bases between. The CDR3 coding sequence is TGTGCCAGCAGCCCCGGGAGGGGGCTATCCTACGAGCAGTACTTC. Translating gives CASSPGRGLSYEQYF.

The V and J genes are TRBV7-9 and TRBJ2-7; a weak D match, TRBD2 (6 bases). Germline CDR1 is SEHNR and CDR2 is FQNEAQ (reference sequence). V was clipped by 1 base and J by 4 bases, with 14 bases between them. The CDR3 sequence is 15 residues long. The CDR3 nucleotides read TGTGCCAGCAGCTTAGGGGGAATAAGCGGGTACGAGCAGTACTTC. Its protein product is CASSLGGISGYEQYF.

The chain employs TRBV2 and TRBJ2-5; the D gene is possibly TRBD2 (7 bases). The germline V and J ends were trimmed by 7 bases and 5 bases, with 17 bases remaining between them. Germline-derived CDR1 and CDR2 are SNHLY and FYNNEI. This CDR3 spans 14 amino acids. CDR3 protein: CASNEGGGRETQYF. For the CDR3, the DNA is TGTGCCAGCAACGAAGGGGGGGGACGGGAGACCCAGTACTTC.

The chain carries TRBV6-1 and TRBJ2-2; 14 bases fit TRBD2. V lost 2 bases to trimming and J lost 5 bases; unmatched junction nucleotides: 10. The CDR3 consists of 19 residues. Germline V gene sequence: CDR1 MNHNS, CDR2 SASEGT. CDR3: CASSERGLAGARGTGELFF. The CDR3 DNA sequence: TGTGCCAGCAGTGAAAGGGGACTAGCGGGGGCCCGAGGAACCGGGGAGCTGTTTTTT.

The rearrangement joins TRBV19 to TRBJ2-1; TRBD1 is a possible D gene (5 bases). V lost 3 bases and J lost 0, with 15 bases in between. This CDR3 region has 17 residues. Germline loops: CDR1 LNHDA, CDR2 SQIVND (reference sequence). CDR3 DNA sequence: TGTGCCAGTAGTATTAACCCAGGGTTTCCCTCCTACAATGAGCAGTTCTTC. Protein product: CASSINPGFPSYNEQFF.

V and J are TRBV5-1 and TRBJ1-2; 11 bases fit TRBD1. CDR1 is SGHRS, CDR2 YFSETQ, per germline. Germline trimming cut 2 bases from V and 8 bases from J; bases unmatched to any gene: 8. The length of the CDR3 is 15 residues. The CDR3, as DNA: TGCGCCAGCAGCTTCTCGGGACAGGGGGTTCGAGGCTACACCTTC. Protein product: CASSFSGQGVRGYTF.

CDR3 residues: CASSELAGSTDTQYF. CDR3 coding DNA: TGCGCCAGCAGTGAACTAGCGGGCTCCACAGATACGCAGTATTTT. V gene TRBV10-1 combines with J gene TRBJ2-3, with 9 bases lining up with TRBD2. The junction had 3 bases not matched to a gene; V was cut back by 3 bases and J by 2 bases. The CDR3 spans 15 residues. Germline V CDR1 and CDR2: WNHNN, SYGVQD (reference sequence).

The chain is built from TRBV5-1 and TRBJ2-2; 8 nucleotides match TRBD1. The CDR3 covers 13 residues. V lost 4 bases, J lost 7 bases, and 3 bases stayed unmatched. Germline values: CDR1 SGHRS, CDR2 YFSETQ. CDR3 loop: CASSGQGGGELFF. The CDR3, as DNA: TGCGCCAGCAGCGGACAGGGAGGCGGGGAGCTGTTTTTT.

This sequence joins TRBV28 and TRBJ2-7, with a tentative D call TRBD2 (5 bases). CDR3 length: 14 amino acids. Germline CDR1 reads MDHEN; CDR2 reads SYDVKM. Trimming removed 2 bases at V and 6 bases at J, with 14 bases between. The CDR3 loop is CASSLGLWAAEQYF. CDR3 bases: TGTGCCAGCAGTTTAGGACTTTGGGCCGCCGAGCAGTACTTC.

The V gene is TRBV20-1, the J gene TRBJ2-7, with D unresolved. Germline CDR1 DFQATT, CDR2 SNEGSKA (reference sequence). This CDR3 contains 11 residues. V was clipped by 1 base and J by 3 bases, with 4 bases between them. In DNA, the CDR3 is TGCAGTGCTAGAGTCCTCTACGAGCAGTACTTC. Encoded protein: CSARVLYEQYF.

The chain employs TRBV2 and TRBJ1-6; 7 positions agree with TRBD1. Trimming at V came to 5 bases and at J to 10 bases, leaving 8 bases not matched to a gene. Germline CDR1 reads SNHLY; CDR2 reads FYNNEI. CDR3 length: 14 amino acids. The CDR3 protein is CASSLGQERSPLHF. DNA of the CDR3: TGTGCCAGCAGTTTAGGACAGGAGCGGTCACCCCTCCACTTT.